The clone carrying this TCR beta chain was counted at least ten times. Its antigen is still unknown. The data were taken from a study of identical twins. TCRdb reanalysed the 5' RACE reads using MiXCR and keeps one entry per CDR3 protein. The sample has 690,000 or so distinct CDR3 sequences; less than 7% are singletons. CDR1 and CDR2 from the germline V gene are KGHDR and SFDVKD. The CDR3 is 13 residues long. V lost 4 bases and J lost 3, with 8 bases in between. Study results and limitations: Interpretation of the results relied on cross-sectional statistical analysis and not on following the same donors. Fewer insertions marked abundant cord blood beta clonotypes; young adult naive trended weakly, memory not at all.

The specimen sequenced was naive T cells sorted from blood. The origin of this receptor is a man between 18 and 29 years old in good health. The gene calls are TRBV24-1 and TRBJ1-1; D call uncertain. CDR3 region: CATSEPGDTEAFF. The CDR3, as DNA: TGTGCCACCAGTGAACCTGGGGACACTGAAGCTTTCTTT.